The next 17 T cell receptor beta chains were all read from a single sample in a study of human T cells and chemical hapten exposure. Each CDR3 protein is one row after TCRdb ran MiXCR on the RACE reads. The table has about 120,000 distinct CDR3 sequences, approximately 13% seen once. Time point described: pre-sensitization, week 0. This sample's treatment: therapeutic diphenylcyclopropenone sensitization with weekly scalp DPC. The specimen was whole blood, collected in connection with sensitization to the hapten diphenylcyclopropenone (DPC). The receptors shown here come from a woman younger than 35 with alopecia areata. Some clones in this sample may be carry-over from other donors' samples.

This clonotype was detected a few times. The genes are TRBV7-9 and TRBJ2-7; 10 bases align to TRBD1. The CDR3 sequence is 15 residues long. V lost 5 bases, J lost 4 bases, and 8 bases stayed unmatched. CDR1 and CDR2 from the germline V gene are SEHNR and FQNEAQ (reference sequence). CDR3 sequence: CASSAPEGQGYEQYF. The CDR3 DNA reads TGTGCCAGCAGCGCCCCCGAGGGACAGGGGTACGAGCAGTACTTC.

This clonotype was observed a few times. This rearrangement joins TRBV6-2 or TRBV6-3 to TRBJ1-5; TRBD1 matches at 7 bases. There are 13 residues in the CDR3. Looked up from germline, CDR1 is MNHEY and CDR2 is SVGEGT. After removal of 11 bases from V and 6 bases from J, the junction contained 10 bases not matched to a gene. This CDR3 reads CAGRQGVAQPQHF. The CDR3 DNA reads as TGTGCCGGCCGACAGGGAGTAGCTCAGCCCCAGCATTTT.

This clonotype was detected only once. The chain combines TRBV9 with TRBJ2-3; D is perhaps TRBD1 or TRBD2 (5 bases each). Germline V gives CDR1 SGDLS, CDR2 YYNGEE. The V gene lost 4 bases and the J gene lost 3 bases, with 15 bases spanning the gap. CDR3 length: 15 residues. The CDR3 loop is CASSPGALGTDTQYF. CDR3 DNA sequence: TGTGCCAGCAGCCCCGGGGCACTAGGAACAGATACGCAGTATTTT.

CDR3 DNA: TGCAGCGTCCGAAGACAGTCCCAAGAGACCCAGTACTTC. Amino acid sequence: CSVRRQSQETQYF. The chain joins TRBV29-1 to TRBJ2-5, with D perhaps matching TRBD1 (5 bases). This CDR3 has 13 residues. V was shortened by 6 bases and J by 1 base, with 12 bases between the two germline ends. Germline V CDR1 and CDR2: SQVTM, ANQGSEA.

The chain has TRBV28 and TRBJ1-2; 7 bases align to TRBD1. Looked up from germline, CDR1 is MDHEN and CDR2 is SYDVKM. V gave up 3 bases and J gave up 3 bases; unmatched junction bases: 7. The CDR3 spans 15 residues. CDR3 region: CASSFPDRQYYGYTF. The CDR3 DNA reads TGTGCCAGCAGTTTTCCGGACAGGCAGTACTATGGCTACACCTTC.

The V gene is TRBV29-1, the J gene TRBJ1-1; possible D gene TRBD1, 5 bases. The V gene lost 7 bases and the J gene lost 7 bases, with 10 bases spanning the gap. This CDR3 is 10 amino acids long. CDR1 and CDR2 from the germline V gene are SQVTM and ANQGSEA. The CDR3 loop reads CSAGGIEAFF. The DNA of the CDR3 is TGCAGCGCGGGGGGGATTGAAGCTTTCTTT.

This clonotype was seen many times. The CDR3 is CSARDNLAGVTDTQYF. DNA for the CDR3: TGCAGTGCTAGAGATAACCTAGCGGGGGTTACAGATACGCAGTATTTT. The chain joins TRBV20-1 to TRBJ2-3, with 10 bases aligning to TRBD2. V was pared by 0 bases and J by 3 bases, with 6 bases of the junction left unmatched. CDR3 length: 16 residues. Germline V gives CDR1 DFQATT, CDR2 SNEGSKA (reference sequence).

This clonotype has only a few counts. The CDR3 nucleotides read TGCAGCGTTGTTATCAGGGGCGGCACTGAAGCTTTCTTT. Translating gives CSVVIRGGTEAFF. This chain uses TRBV29-1 with TRBJ1-1, with a possible D match to TRBD1 (6 bases). Germline values: CDR1 SQVTM, CDR2 ANQGSEA. The CDR3 runs to 13 residues. The V gene lost 4 bases and the J gene lost 4 bases, with 13 bases spanning the gap.

This clonotype was counted many times. The J gene is TRBJ1-4, the V gene TRBV19; 9 nucleotides match TRBD1. This CDR3 comprises 15 residues. Per germline, CDR1 LNHDA and CDR2 SQIVND (reference sequence). The trim removed 7 bases at V and 3 bases at J, leaving 6 bases unmatched. CDR3 sequence: CASTDRGSANEKLFF. The CDR3 DNA is TGTGCCAGTACCGACAGGGGGTCGGCTAATGAAAAACTGTTTTTT. The full variable domain, completed using reference TRBV19 and TRBJ1-4, is DGGITQSPKYLFRKEGQNVTLSCEQNLNHDAMYWYRQDPGQGLRLIYYSQIVNDFQKGDIAEGYSVSREKKESFPLTVTSAQKNPTAFYLCASTDRGSANEKLFFGSGTQLSVL.

In its sample, this clonotype was seen a few times. This rearrangement joins TRBV10-2 to TRBJ1-5; D not certain. The length of the CDR3 is 14 residues. The germline gives CDR1 WSHSY, CDR2 SAAADI. The germline V and J ends were trimmed by 0 bases and 0 bases, with 3 bases remaining between them. This CDR3 reads CASSESGSNQPQHF. CDR3 coding DNA: TGCGCCAGCAGTGAGTCCGGTAGCAATCAGCCCCAGCATTTT.

This clonotype was seen only a few times. The rearrangement links TRBV29-1 to TRBJ2-5; D might be TRBD1 or TRBD2, each matching 6 bases. V was cut by 1 base and J by 9 bases, with 15 bases left in between. Germline CDR1 SQVTM, CDR2 ANQGSEA. This CDR3 is built from 13 residues. The CDR3 is CSVEVGGQAPQYF. CDR3 in DNA: TGCAGCGTTGAAGTGGGGGGCCAAGCCCCCCAGTACTTC.

This clonotype was counted between two and nine times. The V gene is TRBV27, the J gene TRBJ2-1; TRBD1 agrees at 7 bases. Germline V lookup: CDR1 MNHEY, CDR2 SMNVEV (reference sequence). The V gene end was trimmed by 5 bases and the J gene end by 7 bases; junction bases not matched to a gene: 14. This CDR3 is 16 amino acids long. The CDR3 sequence: CASSPPISTGVNEQFF. Written as DNA, the CDR3 is TGTGCCAGCAGTCCCCCAATATCTACAGGGGTGAATGAGCAGTTCTTC.

This clonotype was seen a handful of times. The chain carries TRBV10-3 and TRBJ1-4; TRBD1 aligns across 10 bases. Trimming took 5 bases from V and 7 from J; bases not matched to a gene: 10. This CDR3 is 16 amino acids long. The V gene's germline CDR1 is ENHRY and CDR2 SYGVKD. In DNA form, the CDR3 reads TGTGCCATCAGTCCACCCGGGGGGGACAGGGGTGAAAAACTGTTTTTT. It is translated as CAISPPGGDRGEKLFF.

This clonotype has ten or more counts. The chain carries TRBV7-2 and TRBJ1-5; the D gene is possibly TRBD1 (6 bases). V was shortened by 2 bases and J by 2 bases, with 13 bases between the two germline ends. This CDR3 contains 16 residues. Germline-derived CDR1 and CDR2 are SGHTA and FQGNSA. The CDR3 is CASSLIVQGGNQPQHF. The CDR3 bases are TGTGCCAGCAGCTTAATTGTACAGGGCGGCAATCAGCCCCAGCATTTT. The entire variable domain, with the rest obtained from reference TRBV7-2 and TRBJ1-5, is as follows: GAGVSQSPSNKVTEKGKDVELRCDPISGHTALYWYRQSLGQGLEFLIYFQGNSAPDKSGLPSDRFSAERTGGSVSTLTIQRTQQEDSAVYLCASSLIVQGGNQPQHFGDGTRLSIL.

This clonotype occurred a few times. V usage is TRBV4-2 and J usage is TRBJ2-7; D may be TRBD1 (6 bases). Germline-derived CDR1 and CDR2 are LGHNA and YNFKEQ. The CDR3 covers 18 residues. Between the trimmed V and J ends, which lost 0 bases and 4 bases, there was a span of 22 bases. The CDR3 DNA reads TGTGCCAGCAGCCAAGATCGGCATTCTGGGACAACTTATTACGAGCAGTACTTC. Protein: CASSQDRHSGTTYYEQYF.

This clonotype was seen a few times. The chain joins TRBV7-8 to TRBJ2-1; 9 positions match TRBD2. The V gene end was trimmed by 2 bases and the J gene end by 1 base; junction bases not matched to a gene: 3. The CDR3 loop spans 16 amino acids. CDR1 and CDR2 (germline): SGHVS, FQNEAQ. CDR3 in DNA: TGTGCCAGCAGCTTACTAACTAGCGGGTCCTACAATGAGCAGTTCTTC. It encodes CASSLLTSGSYNEQFF.

This clonotype was counted many times. Germline is not matched at one junction end, which may reflect a read error. The chain recombines TRBV2 with TRBJ2-1; a weak D match, TRBD2 (7 bases). The germline V gene has CDR1 SNHLY and CDR2 FYNNEI. The CDR3 sequence is 16 residues long. The CDR3 loop reads CASREGGGRSYNEQFF. In DNA, the CDR3 is TGTGCCAGCAGAGAAGGCGGGGGCCGTTCCTACAATGAGCAGTTCTTC. The full variable domain, rest sourced from reference TRBV2 and TRBJ2-1, is EPEVTQTPSHQVTQMGQEVILRCVPISNHLYFYWYRQILGQKVEFLVSFYNNEISEKSEIFDDQFSVERPDGSNFTLKIRSTKLEDSAMYFCASREGGGRSYNEQFFGPGTRLTVL.